This entry lists 5 T cell receptor beta chains sequenced from one sample in a study of CD8 T cells in Susac syndrome. RNA, at about 0.45 to 1 ug, was reverse transcribed with random hexamers. A single record per CDR3 protein comes from TCRdb applying MiXCR to the immunoSEQ multiplex PCR reads. The data show about 80,000 distinct CDR3 sequences, about 94% seen once. The sample comprised CD8+ T cells from PBMCs. The receptors here all came from a human donor in good health.

This rearrangement joins TRBV4-1 to TRBJ2-1; no definite D call. The CDR3 is made up of 13 amino acids. CDR1 and CDR2 (germline): MGHRA, YSYEKL. Between the trimmed V and J ends, which lost 0 bases and 5 bases, there was a span of 5 bases. CDR3 protein: CASSQDQHNEQFF. The CDR3 DNA sequence: TGCGCCAGCAGCCAAGATCAACACAATGAGCAGTTCTTC.

The chain couples TRBV19 to TRBJ2-7; 7 nucleotides match TRBD1. This CDR3 comprises 15 residues. Germline CDR1 reads LNHDA; CDR2 reads SQIVND (reference sequence). V dropped 4 bases and J dropped 2; count of bases not matched to a gene: 8. This chain's CDR3 is CASSTLGTVTYEQYF. The CDR3 DNA follows: TGTGCCAGTAGTACCCTCGGGACAGTTACCTACGAGCAGTACTTC. Variable domain in full (rest from reference TRBV19 and TRBJ2-7): DGGITQSPKYLFRKEGQNVTLSCEQNLNHDAMYWYRQDPGQGLRLIYYSQIVNDFQKGDIAEGYSVSREKKESFPLTVTSAQKNPTAFYLCASSTLGTVTYEQYFGPGTRLTVT.

A few counts support this clonotype. J is TRBJ1-3 and V is TRBV6-5; D remains unclear. The germline V gene encodes CDR1 MNHEY and CDR2 SVGAGI. This CDR3 comprises 13 residues. V lost 2 bases and J 4 bases, leaving 6 bases between the germline ends. CDR3 region: CASSYREGNTIYF. DNA of the CDR3: TGTGCCAGCAGTTACAGGGAAGGAAACACCATATATTTT.

The table lists this clonotype with a count of one. The chain carries TRBV27 and TRBJ2-7; maybe TRBD1 (5 bases). The CDR3 has 13 amino acids. The germline gives CDR1 MNHEY, CDR2 SMNVEV (reference sequence). Deletions cut 7 bases from V and 5 bases from J, with 15 bases between. The CDR3 loop is CASISIGANEQYF. The CDR3 region has the DNA TGTGCCAGCATTTCGATTGGGGCGAACGAGCAGTACTTC.

V and J are TRBV4-3 and TRBJ2-2, with 7 positions matching TRBD1. V was clipped by 1 base and J by 7 bases; unmatched bases: 9. The CDR3 runs to 16 residues. Germline V gene sequence: CDR1 LGHNA, CDR2 YSLEER. In nucleotides, the CDR3 is TGCGCCAGCAGCCAAGCATATCGACAGGGAAGCGGGGAGCTGTTTTTT. This gives the protein CASSQAYRQGSGELFF.